This passage covers 8 T cell receptor beta chains from one sample sequenced in a study of blood T cell repertoires in COVID-19. The data were produced by immunoSEQ multiplex PCR, yet TCRdb's version contains in-frame clones alone and is incomplete. The sample has roughly 290,000 clones; about 91% are singletons. Specimen: peripheral blood. These receptors originate from a woman aged 55-70 years with acute or convalescent COVID-19.

This clone was counted a few times. This chain links TRBV28 with TRBJ1-5, with 7 bases lining up with TRBD1. The CDR3 sequence is 14 residues long. Germline assignment: CDR1 MDHEN and CDR2 SYDVKM. V lost 2 bases to trimming and J lost 6 bases; unmatched junction nucleotides: 4. Written as DNA, the CDR3 is TGTGCCAGCAGTTTACCCCAGGGGGGTCAGCCCCAGCATTTT. It codes for CASSLPQGGQPQHF.

The genes are TRBV6-5 and TRBJ1-3; the match to TRBD1 covers 7 bases. The CDR3 has 15 residues. The germline gives CDR1 MNHEY, CDR2 SVGAGI. Trimming removed 5 bases from V and 0 bases from J; junction bases left unmatched: 4. The CDR3 DNA sequence: TGTGCCAGCAGTCTCTCAGGGGGCTCTGGAAACACCATATATTTT. Its protein product is CASSLSGGSGNTIYF.

This clone was detected once. This chain connects TRBV28 to TRBJ2-7; TRBD2 aligns across 11 bases. Germline V gene data show CDR1 as MDHEN and CDR2 as SYDVKM. The CDR3 is 17 amino acids. Trimming at V came to 1 base and at J to 1 base, leaving 6 bases not matched to a gene. CDR3 DNA: TGTGCCAGCAGTTTATCCGCCCCTAGCGGGAGGTCCTACGAGCAGTACTTC. Protein product: CASSLSAPSGRSYEQYF.

The chain couples TRBV4-1 to TRBJ2-5; D might be TRBD1 (5 bases). The CDR3 length is 14 residues. Deletions cut 2 bases from V and 4 bases from J, with 11 bases between. Germline loops: CDR1 MGHRA, CDR2 YSYEKL. This CDR3 reads CASSQLTGGETQYF. The CDR3 region has the DNA TGCGCCAGCAGCCAACTAACAGGCGGAGAGACCCAGTACTTC.

This chain connects TRBV7-2 to TRBJ2-3; 11 bases are a match to TRBD2. V shed 5 bases, J shed 10 bases, and the junction held 8 bases outside the gene matches. The CDR3 totals 14 residues. The V gene's germline CDR1 is SGHTA and CDR2 FQGNSA. CDR3 nucleotide sequence: TGTGCCAGCAGCGCTAGCGGGGGGCCCGGCCCGCAGTATTTT. It encodes CASSASGGPGPQYF.

This clone came up once. The chain uses TRBV28 and TRBJ1-2, with D tentatively TRBD1 (6 bases). Germline CDR1 is MDHEN and CDR2 is SYDVKM. This CDR3 is built from 13 residues. V lost 5 bases and J 7 bases, leaving 14 bases between the germline ends. CDR3 loop: CASSEPYRVGYTF. CDR3 coding DNA: TGTGCCAGCAGTGAACCCTACAGGGTTGGCTACACCTTC.

The rearrangement links TRBV2 to TRBJ1-4; perhaps TRBD1 as D (6 bases). CDR1 SNHLY and CDR2 FYNNEI come from the germline V gene. This CDR3 has 15 amino acids. V shed 7 bases and J shed 8 bases, with 20 bases lying between them. This chain's CDR3 is CASNRNRVFGEKLFF. CDR3 DNA: TGTGCCAGCAATAGGAACAGGGTCTTTGGGGAAAAACTGTTTTTT.

In this sample, this clone turned up a few times. V and J are TRBV7-2 and TRBJ1-2; 7 positions match TRBD1. V was pared by 7 bases and J by 6 bases, with 11 bases of the junction left unmatched. The CDR3 length is 14 residues. Germline-derived CDR1 and CDR2 are SGHTA and FQGNSA. CDR3: CASNQGGSLNGYTF. The CDR3 DNA reads as TGTGCCAGCAACCAGGGGGGAAGCCTCAATGGCTACACCTTC.